This T cell receptor beta chain was identified in a study of post-analysis software for immune sequencing data. About the research overall: The disease courses covered relapsing-remitting, secondary progressive and progressive-relapsing multiple sclerosis. Study findings and constraints: Relative to controls, patients had 5 or 6 TRBV segments at higher frequency, with TRBV5-6, TRBV5-1 and TRBV20-1 among these. Batch-matched samples strongly co-clustered by F measure.

Carried by the TCR beta cDNA libraries were unique molecular identifiers. T cells numbering roughly 1 to 10 million yielded 450,000 to 500,000 cDNA molecules. TCRdb independently ran MiXCR on the PCR reads; one entry per CDR3 protein. The sample includes about 760,000 distinct CDR3 sequences, about 32% of them seen just once. This clonotype has at least ten counts. The antigen is not known. Germline V CDR1 and CDR2: DFQATT, SNEGSKA (reference sequence). V was clipped by 3 bases and J by 0 bases, with 15 bases between them. The CDR3 length is 15 residues. The sample consisted of blood. The receptor comes from a girl aged 10 to 17 with multiple sclerosis. The rearrangement links TRBV20-1 to TRBJ2-7, with D possibly matching TRBD2 (5 bases). CDR3 sequence reads: CSASSAATSSYEQYF. The CDR3 DNA reads TGCAGTGCTAGTTCGGCGGCCACTAGCTCCTACGAGCAGTACTTC.